The 12 T cell receptor beta chains below all came from one sample that was sequenced in a study of CD8 T cells in ankylosing spondylitis. Study observations and caveats: Apparently characteristic of ankylosing spondylitis blood was a TCR beta motif (about 8 highly homologous variants).

MiXCR, run by TCRdb on the 5' RACE reads, gives a single entry per CDR3 protein. Of fewer than 450,000 distinct CDR3 sequences detected, more than 15% appear once; the ten largest clones hold approximately 1%. No cognate antigen is known for these TCRs. The sequencing sample was made of blood, either unsorted or a sorted T cell fraction (not recorded which). Source of these receptors: a male donor with ankylosing spondylitis.

This clonotype was found a few times. The chain combines TRBV9 with TRBJ2-1; the D call may be TRBD1 or TRBD2 (6 bases each). V was pared by 3 bases and J by 4 bases, with 20 bases between. The germline gives CDR1 SGDLS, CDR2 YYNGEE. CDR3 length: 17 amino acids. This CDR3 reads CASSAAPRGQKYNEQFF. The CDR3 DNA sequence: TGTGCCAGCAGCGCCGCCCCCCGGGGGCAGAAATACAATGAGCAGTTCTTC.

This chain links TRBV9 with TRBJ2-1; 7 bases match TRBD2. V gave up 0 bases and J gave up 2 bases; unmatched junction bases: 8. In germline, CDR1 is SGDLS, CDR2 YYNGEE. The CDR3 is made up of 17 amino acids. This chain's CDR3 is CASSVAGGGGPYNEQFF. In DNA, the CDR3 is TGTGCCAGCAGCGTAGCTGGTGGGGGGGGACCCTACAATGAGCAGTTCTTC.

This clonotype was observed a handful of times. V and J are TRBV3-1 and TRBJ2-4; D unresolved. The V end lost 1 base, the J end lost 0 bases, and 13 bases lay between the germline ends. The CDR3 runs 17 residues. Germline V lookup: CDR1 LGHDT, CDR2 YNNKEL (reference sequence). CDR3 nucleotide sequence: TGTGCCAGCAGCCAAGGTTGGCAGAGTCTAGCCAAAAACATTCAGTACTTC. Translated, it gives CASSQGWQSLAKNIQYF.

This clonotype was picked up a small number of times. The chain joins TRBV4-2 to TRBJ2-6; D is perhaps TRBD2 (6 bases). The V and J ends lost 3 bases and 0 bases respectively, with 12 bases between them. The CDR3 covers 17 residues. The V gene's germline CDR1 is LGHNA and CDR2 YNFKEQ. The CDR3 coding sequence is TGTGCCAGCAGCCAGGAGGGACGGGCCTCTGGGGCCAACGTCCTGACTTTC. It specifies CASSQEGRASGANVLTF.

The chain recombines TRBV4-1 with TRBJ2-5; 12 bases match TRBD2. With V trimmed by 6 bases and J by 0 bases, 5 bases remained unmatched. This CDR3 has 16 residues. The germline V gene encodes CDR1 MGHRA and CDR2 YSYEKL. This CDR3 reads CASRNRLAGDQETQYF. The CDR3 DNA sequence: TGCGCCAGCAGAAACCGACTAGCGGGAGACCAAGAGACCCAGTACTTC.

This sequence joins TRBV6-5 and TRBJ1-3; D is ambiguous. V lost 0 bases and J lost 2, with 8 bases in between. The CDR3 loop spans 15 amino acids. The germline CDR1 and CDR2 sequences are MNHEY and SVGAGI. CDR3 region: CASSYSESPGNTIYF. The CDR3 DNA is TGTGCCAGCAGTTACTCGGAGAGCCCTGGAAACACCATATATTTT.

This clonotype came up a few times. The V gene is TRBV7-9, the J gene TRBJ2-5, with D hard to call. V gave up 4 bases and J gave up 4 bases, with 4 bases separating them. The CDR3 runs to 11 residues. Germline assignment: CDR1 SEHNR and CDR2 FQNEAQ (reference sequence). As DNA, the CDR3 is TGTGCCAGCAGCTGGTCAGAGACCCAGTACTTC. Protein sequence: CASSWSETQYF.

This chain joins TRBV18 and TRBJ2-3; D tentatively fits TRBD1 or TRBD2 (6 bases each). The CDR3 contains 17 residues. The ends were cut back, 0 bases at V and 1 base at J, with 14 bases in the middle. In germline, CDR1 is KGHSH, CDR2 LQKENI. DNA of the CDR3: TGTGCCAGCTCACCACCGTGGGGGGCCGATCGCACAGATACGCAGTATTTT. Translation gives CASSPPWGADRTDTQYF. Complete variable domain (other parts from reference TRBV18 and TRBJ2-3): NAGVMQNPRHLVRRRGQEARLRCSPMKGHSHVYWYRQLPEEGLKFMVYLQKENIIDESGMPKERFSAEFPKEGPSILRIQQVVRGDSAAYFCASSPPWGADRTDTQYFGPGTRLTVL.

This clonotype was observed a handful of times. The V and J genes are TRBV6-5 and TRBJ1-2, with D maybe TRBD1 (5 bases). Germline loops: CDR1 MNHEY, CDR2 SVGAGI. The CDR3 sequence is 15 residues long. V was cut by 4 bases and J by 9 bases, with 21 bases left in between. The CDR3 is CASSWDPTKQQSYTF. Here the CDR3 DNA reads TGTGCCAGCAGTTGGGACCCCACGAAACAACAGAGCTACACCTTC.

The V and J genes are TRBV3-1 and TRBJ1-5; no reliable D call. Trimming removed 1 base at V and 2 bases at J, with 6 bases between. CDR1 and CDR2 from the germline V gene are LGHDT and YNNKEL (reference sequence). This CDR3 comprises 14 residues. The CDR3 here is CASSQGIGNQPQHF. The CDR3, as DNA: TGTGCCAGCAGCCAAGGCATCGGCAATCAGCCCCAGCATTTT.

This chain links TRBV5-6 with TRBJ2-5, with D perhaps assigned TRBD1 or TRBD2 (5 bases each). The CDR3 is 11 residues long. V was cut by 2 bases and J by 12 bases, with 11 bases left in between. Germline V CDR1 and CDR2: SGHDT, YYEEEE. The CDR3 bases are TGTGCCAGCAGCTTCCGGGACGTTGAGTACTTC. Its translation: CASSFRDVEYF.

This clonotype was found a few times. The chain combines TRBV11-2 with TRBJ2-3; tentative D call: TRBD2 (6 bases). V shed 5 bases and J shed 1 base, with 10 bases lying between them. The CDR3 consists of 14 residues. Germline V gene data show CDR1 as SGHAT and CDR2 as FQNNGV. CDR3 loop: CASSIGGGTDTQYF. The CDR3 DNA reads as TGTGCCAGCAGCATCGGAGGGGGCACAGATACGCAGTATTTT. Based on the CDR3 plus reference TRBV11-2 and TRBJ2-3, the full variable domain is EAGVAQSPRYKIIEKRQSVAFWCNPISGHATLYWYQQILGQGPKLLIQFQNNGVVDDSQLPKDRFSAERLKGVDSTLKIQPAKLEDSAVYLCASSIGGGTDTQYFGPGTRLTVL.